This TCR beta chain stems from a study of cytotoxic CD8 clonotypes in ibrutinib-treated CLL. Overall study context: Across samples, productive templates numbered approximately 250,000 and productive rearrangements reached 75,000 to 100,000 on average.

The planned depth of sequencing spanned 1 in 200,000 to 1 in 1 million T cells. The protocol was immunoSEQ multiplex PCR, while the TCRdb copy is restricted to in-frame clones and leaves out a portion. The sample has approximately 50,000 clones; about 65% are singletons. V was clipped by 2 bases and J by 9 bases; unmatched bases: 16. From germline, CDR1 is SGHVS and CDR2 FQNEAQ. The CDR3 length is 17 residues. Study-wide results and limits: Private clonotypes, not public ones, expanded at ibrutinib response. Timing of sampling differed between sustained-remission and progressing patients.

As regards this clone: Its target is not known.

V is TRBV7-8 and J is TRBJ1-3, with TRBD1 matching 7 bases. The receptor comes from a human donor with chronic lymphocytic leukemia. The sample in question was PBMCs, obtained after 12 months of ibrutinib treatment. This chain's CDR3 is CASSLRRQDSKGATIYF. In DNA, the CDR3 is TGTGCCAGCAGCTTACGAAGACAGGACAGTAAGGGGGCCACCATATATTTT. Looking up the rest from reference TRBV7-8 and TRBJ1-3 gives the full variable domain: GAGVSQSPRYKVAKRGQDVALRCDPISGHVSLFWYQQALGQGPEFLTYFQNEAQLDKSGLPSDRFFAERPEGSVSTLKIQRTQQEDSAVYLCASSLRRQDSKGATIYFGEGSWLTVV.